This section outlines one T cell receptor beta chain sequence together with its context. This specimen belongs to a study of blood T cell repertoires in COVID-19. On the study more broadly: Nucleic acid was either cDNA or gDNA, and it came from T cells, B-cell-depleted T cells, or PBMCs.

Original processing notes: Counts of nucleated cells, estimated from reference gene primer amplification, were obtained. Libraries were prepared by immunoSEQ multiplex PCR; TCRdb keeps only in-frame clonotypes and omits some of them. V and J calls and clone size are those listed in that table; D and trimming were worked out from the DNA. The sample includes some 200,000 clones, around 82% of them seen just once. The CDR3 is 11 amino acids. V lost 5 bases and J lost 8, with 9 bases in between. The TCR sequence derives from a woman over 75 with acute or convalescent COVID-19. The chain carries TRBV12-3 or TRBV12-4 and TRBJ1-2, with no clear D. Sequencing was carried out using peripheral blood. CDR3 nucleotides: TGTGCCAGCAGTCATGGCAGGGGCTACACCTTC. Its protein is CASSHGRGYTF.